The 20 T cell receptor beta chains presented below share a single source sample, sequenced in a study of blood T cell repertoires in COVID-19. Data came from immunoSEQ multiplex PCR; TCRdb stores just in-frame clones and leaves some out. The table has just over 250,000 clones, about 87% seen once. The sequencing input was peripheral blood. These receptors all stem from a man between 60 and 70 years old who had recovered from COVID-19.

The V call is TRBV9, the J call TRBJ2-5, with TRBD2 matching 12 bases. Germline V gives CDR1 SGDLS, CDR2 YYNGEE. This CDR3 has 17 amino acids. V shed 3 bases, J shed 5 bases, and the junction held 11 bases outside the gene matches. The CDR3 DNA follows: TGTGCCAGCAGCGCATACTCTAGCGGGGGGGCCTGGGAGACCCAGTACTTC. It is translated as CASSAYSSGGAWETQYF.

With respect to this clone: Sequence at one end of the junction differs from germline and may be a read error. The J gene is TRBJ2-5, the V gene TRBV7-7; D is ambiguous. The CDR3 covers 15 residues. Germline V gene sequence: CDR1 SSHAT, CDR2 FNYEAQ (reference sequence). CDR3: CASSLSGTRQETQYF. DNA for the CDR3: TGTGCTAGCAGCTTATCAGGAACCCGCCAAGAGACCCAGTACTTC.

The V call is TRBV6-5, the J call TRBJ1-3, with D perhaps TRBD1 (6 bases). With 5 bases removed from V and 7 bases from J, the gap between germline ends came to 12 bases. This CDR3 region has 13 residues. CDR1 and CDR2 from the germline V gene are MNHEY and SVGAGI. The DNA of the CDR3 is TGTGCCAGCAGTAGGGACACATTGAACACCATATATTTT. It yields the protein CASSRDTLNTIYF.

This clone was seen a few times. The chain has TRBV9 and TRBJ1-5; TRBD1 matches at 10 bases. The germline CDR1 and CDR2 sequences are SGDLS and YYNGEE. The CDR3 spans 14 residues. V lost 2 bases, J lost 7 bases, and 3 bases stayed unmatched. CDR3 region: CASSVGQGVQPQHF. The CDR3 DNA reads TGTGCCAGCAGCGTCGGACAGGGGGTACAGCCCCAGCATTTT.

The chain couples TRBV5-4 to TRBJ2-7; perhaps TRBD2 as D (5 bases). The CDR3 loop spans 14 amino acids. The germline V gene encodes CDR1 SGHNT and CDR2 YYREEE (reference sequence). V was trimmed by 5 bases and J by 6 bases, leaving 18 bases between them. The CDR3 spells CASRPGNSITEQYF. The CDR3 DNA is TGTGCCAGCAGGCCCGGGAATAGCATAACCGAGCAGTACTTC.

The chain joins TRBV7-9 to TRBJ1-6; 9 nucleotides agree with TRBD1. Germline V lookup: CDR1 SEHNR, CDR2 FQNEAQ (reference sequence). V lost 4 bases to trimming and J lost 11 bases; unmatched junction nucleotides: 9. This CDR3 is built from 15 residues. This CDR3 is CASSSPGQGSPPLHF. Here the CDR3 DNA reads TGTGCCAGCAGCTCACCGGGACAGGGATCCCCACCCCTCCACTTT.

The chain carries TRBV19 and TRBJ1-5; TRBD1 is a possible D gene (6 bases). The CDR3 runs 18 residues. Trimming took off 4 bases at V and 0 bases at J, with 19 bases between the two ends. Germline V gene data show CDR1 as LNHDA and CDR2 as SQIVND (reference sequence). This chain's CDR3 is CASSNGARGRYSNQPQHF. The DNA for the CDR3 is TGTGCCAGTAGTAATGGGGCCAGGGGCAGATATAGCAATCAGCCCCAGCATTTT.

This clone was seen a handful of times. V is TRBV12-1 and J is TRBJ1-2; the table's D call of TRBD1 was not tested on the DNA. TRBV12-1 is assigned pseudogene status. The CDR3 spans 14 residues. CDR3 sequence reads: CASSTWTEDYGYTF. The DNA for the CDR3 is TGTGCCAGCAGCACTTGGACAGAGGACTATGGCTACACCTTC.

J is TRBJ2-1 and V is TRBV7-3, with D maybe TRBD2 (7 bases). V lost 2 bases and J 15 bases, leaving 17 bases between the germline ends. From germline, CDR1 is SGHTA and CDR2 FQGTGA. The CDR3 extends over 13 amino acids. The CDR3 sequence: CASSLDPGGPGFF. The CDR3 region has the DNA TGTGCCAGCAGCTTAGACCCGGGGGGCCCCGGGTTCTTC.

This clone appeared a single time. The V call is TRBV6-1, the J call TRBJ2-7, with D hard to call. V was shortened by 3 bases and J by 0 bases, with 9 bases between the two germline ends. CDR3 length: 14 amino acids. Germline loops: CDR1 MNHNS, CDR2 SASEGT. The CDR3 is CASSDRRSSYEQYF. The CDR3 nucleotides are TGTGCCAGCAGTGATCGGCGGTCCTCCTACGAGCAGTACTTC.

This chain connects TRBV3-1 (or the pseudogene TRBV3-2) to TRBJ2-7; 7 bases align to TRBD2. This CDR3 spans 15 amino acids. V lost 4 bases, J lost 0 bases, and 6 bases stayed unmatched. Germline CDR1 is LGHDT and CDR2 is YNNKEL (reference sequence). The CDR3 sequence is CASSRIAGASYEQYF. CDR3 coding DNA: TGTGCCAGCAGCCGTATAGCGGGCGCCTCCTACGAGCAGTACTTC.

V gene TRBV2 combines with J gene TRBJ1-2; 7 bases fit TRBD1. CDR1 is SNHLY, CDR2 FYNNEI, per germline. The J segment lost 3 bases and the V segment lost 5 bases, leaving 9 bases of the junction unmatched. The CDR3 has 15 residues. Written as DNA, the CDR3 is TGTGCCAGCAGTCCGGGACAGCGTATTGACTATGGCTACACCTTC. Its translation: CASSPGQRIDYGYTF.

This chain connects TRBV6-4 to TRBJ2-2; 8 bases agree with TRBD2. The CDR3 runs to 15 residues. Germline V gene sequence: CDR1 MRHNA, CDR2 SNTAGT. Trimming at V came to 6 bases and at J to 1 base, leaving 4 bases not matched to a gene. In DNA form, the CDR3 reads TGTGCCAGCAGAGGACTAGCAGAGAACACCGGGGAGCTGTTTTTT. Residues: CASRGLAENTGELFF.

As DNA, the CDR3 is TGTGCCAGTAGTATAGGTACAGGAAACACAGATACGCAGTATTTT. Protein product: CASSIGTGNTDTQYF. The genes are TRBV19 and TRBJ2-3; TRBD1 might be the D (5 bases). V lost 1 base, J lost 2 bases, and 10 bases lay in between. This CDR3 is built from 15 residues. Germline-derived CDR1 and CDR2 are LNHDA and SQIVND (reference sequence).

V usage is TRBV27 and J usage is TRBJ1-5, with 7 bases identical to TRBD1. The junction had 4 bases not matched to a gene; V was cut back by 4 bases and J by 1 base. Germline V CDR1 and CDR2: MNHEY, SMNVEV (reference sequence). CDR3 length: 15 residues. As DNA, the CDR3 is TGTGCCAGCAGTTCAGGGGGTCGAAGCAATCAGCCCCAGCATTTT. It codes for CASSSGGRSNQPQHF.

This clone was picked up a small number of times. The gene calls are TRBV5-6 and TRBJ2-2; 8 bases fit TRBD2. Germline loops: CDR1 SGHDT, CDR2 YYEEEE. This CDR3 is 15 amino acids long. V lost 10 bases to trimming and J lost 5 bases; unmatched junction nucleotides: 13. The DNA for the CDR3 is TGTGCCTCCGCCGGGACTAGGAAAATGACCGGGGAGCTGTTTTTT. It codes for CASAGTRKMTGELFF. Combining the CDR3 with reference TRBV5-6 and TRBJ2-2 gives the whole variable domain DAGVTQSPTHLIKTRGQQVTLRCSPKSGHDTVSWYQQALGQGPQFIFQYYEEEERQRGNFPDRFSGHQFPNYSSELNVNALLLGDSALYLCASAGTRKMTGELFFGEGSRLTVL.

The V gene is TRBV3-1 (or the pseudogene TRBV3-2), the J gene TRBJ2-7; unclear D gene. Germline-derived CDR1 and CDR2 are LGHDT and YNNKEL (reference sequence). Trimming removed 1 base from V and 2 bases from J, with 12 bases in between. CDR3 size: 15 residues. The CDR3 loop is CASSQGPPRPYEQYF. CDR3 bases: TGTGCCAGCAGCCAAGGGCCCCCTAGACCCTACGAGCAGTACTTC.

The chain couples TRBV5-6 to TRBJ1-1; TRBD1 matches 8 bases. Germline trimming cut 1 base from V and 0 bases from J; bases unmatched to any gene: 5. Germline V lookup: CDR1 SGHDT, CDR2 YYEEEE. CDR3 size: 16 residues. CDR3 nucleotide sequence: TGTGCCAGCAGCTTGACCCGGACAGGGATGAACACTGAAGCTTTCTTT. As protein: CASSLTRTGMNTEAFF.

The rearrangement joins TRBV9 to TRBJ2-3; D unclear. V shed 0 bases and J shed 5 bases, with 10 bases lying between them. The CDR3 sequence is 14 residues long. Per the germline V gene, CDR1 is SGDLS and CDR2 is YYNGEE. The DNA for the CDR3 is TGTGCCAGCAGCGTAGTTCCGAGGCTAGATACGCAGTATTTT. It yields the protein CASSVVPRLDTQYF.

CDR3 residues: CASSTSSTGRTGELFF. Here the CDR3 DNA reads TGTGCCAGTAGTACTTCGTCGACAGGGAGAACCGGGGAGCTGTTTTTT. The chain joins TRBV19 to TRBJ2-2; 7 bases align to TRBD1. This CDR3 has 16 residues. Germline assignment: CDR1 LNHDA and CDR2 SQIVND (reference sequence). The trim removed 4 bases at V and 5 bases at J, leaving 10 bases unmatched. Full variable domain (outside the CDR3, taken from reference TRBV19 and TRBJ2-2): DGGITQSPKYLFRKEGQNVTLSCEQNLNHDAMYWYRQDPGQGLRLIYYSQIVNDFQKGDIAEGYSVSREKKESFPLTVTSAQKNPTAFYLCASSTSSTGRTGELFFGEGSRLTVL.